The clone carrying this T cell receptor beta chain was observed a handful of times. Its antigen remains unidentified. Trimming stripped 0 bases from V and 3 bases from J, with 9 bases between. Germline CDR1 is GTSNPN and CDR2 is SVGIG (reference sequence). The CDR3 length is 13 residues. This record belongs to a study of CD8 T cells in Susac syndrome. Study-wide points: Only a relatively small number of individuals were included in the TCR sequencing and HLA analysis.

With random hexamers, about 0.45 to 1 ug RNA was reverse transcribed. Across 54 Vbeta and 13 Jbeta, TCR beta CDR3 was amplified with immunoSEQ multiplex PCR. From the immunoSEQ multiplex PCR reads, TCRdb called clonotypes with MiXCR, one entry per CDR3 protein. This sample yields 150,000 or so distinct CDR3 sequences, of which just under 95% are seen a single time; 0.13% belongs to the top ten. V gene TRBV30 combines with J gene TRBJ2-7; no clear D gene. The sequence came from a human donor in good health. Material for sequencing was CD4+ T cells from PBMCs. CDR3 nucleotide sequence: TGTGCCTGGAGTGTTGGGGATCACTACGAGCAGTACTTC. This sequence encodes CAWSVGDHYEQYF.